These 13 T cell receptor beta chains originate from one sample sequenced in a study of vaccination effects on CD4 cells after COVID-19. Clones were sequenced by immunoSEQ multiplex PCR, and TCRdb holds only the in-frame ones, with some missing. The sample consists of tens of thousands of clones, around 69% of them appearing once. The antigens these receptors bind are not known. Using viral peptide pools, the ViraFEST assay grew out antigen-specific CD4+ T cells prior to sequencing. With approximately ten days of culture completed, CD4+ T cells were isolated. Vaccine recipients lacked prior SARS-CoV-2 infection and had negative nucleocapsid antibodies. The sample consisted of CD4+ T cells from PBMCs cultured with HCoV-NL63 spike peptides, taken before COVID-19 vaccination. These receptor sequences come from a human donor who received a COVID-19 vaccine.

This clone showed up just once. V and J are TRBV7-2 and TRBJ2-2; 11 positions match TRBD2. This CDR3 comprises 17 residues. V trimming: 7 bases; J trimming: 0 bases; junction bases outside the gene matches: 7. CDR1 SGHTA and CDR2 FQGNSA come from the germline V gene. CDR3 protein: CASTLLAGVANTGELFF. In nucleotides, the CDR3 is TGTGCCAGCACCCTACTAGCGGGGGTCGCGAACACCGGGGAGCTGTTTTTT.

The gene calls are TRBV5-1 and TRBJ2-6; the match to TRBD1 covers 7 bases. The CDR3 length is 17 residues. With 2 bases clipped from V and 3 bases from J, the junction kept 8 bases outside the gene matches. CDR1 and CDR2 from the germline V gene are SGHRS and YFSETQ. CDR3 sequence: CASSFPGTAIGANVLTF. The CDR3 nucleotides are TGCGCCAGCAGCTTCCCCGGGACAGCCATTGGGGCCAACGTCCTGACTTTC.

The rearrangement links TRBV5-6 to TRBJ1-3; no clear D gene. CDR3 length equals 13 residues. Germline V gene lookup returns CDR1 SGHDT and CDR2 YYEEEE. The V and J ends lost 0 bases and 2 bases respectively, with 3 bases between them. The CDR3 spells CASSLGTGNTIYF. Here the CDR3 DNA reads TGTGCCAGCAGCTTGGGGACTGGAAACACCATATATTTT.

J is TRBJ1-6 and V is TRBV5-4, with D unclear. The CDR3 loop spans 16 amino acids. V lost 5 bases and J lost 1, with 13 bases in between. Germline V gene sequence: CDR1 SGHNT, CDR2 YYREEE (reference sequence). In DNA, the CDR3 is TGTGCCAGCAGTCAGAAAGGGCGTTCCTATAATTCACCCCTCCACTTT. It encodes CASSQKGRSYNSPLHF.

This chain uses TRBV11-2 with TRBJ1-2, with TRBD1 matching 10 bases. Germline trimming cut 5 bases from V and 8 bases from J; bases unmatched to any gene: 5. The CDR3 covers 13 residues. Germline-derived CDR1 and CDR2 are SGHAT and FQNNGV. The CDR3 DNA sequence: TGTGCCAGCAGCCGGGACAGGGGACGAGGCTACACCTTC. Its translation: CASSRDRGRGYTF.

The V and J genes are TRBV19 and TRBJ1-5; TRBD1 matches 9 bases. CDR1 is LNHDA, CDR2 SQIVND, per germline (reference sequence). CDR3 length equals 15 residues. The V and J ends lost 3 bases and 2 bases, in that order; junction bases with no gene match: 2. The CDR3 loop reads CASSMRTGGNQPQHF. CDR3 DNA: TGTGCCAGTAGTATGAGGACAGGGGGCAATCAGCCCCAGCATTTT.

The rearrangement links TRBV5-1 to TRBJ1-6, with TRBD1 matching over 10 bases. The CDR3 sequence is 14 residues long. The germline V gene has CDR1 SGHRS and CDR2 YFSETQ. Trimming at V came to 3 bases and at J to 8 bases, leaving 2 bases not matched to a gene. This CDR3 is CASSSGQGDSPLHF. The CDR3 region has the DNA TGCGCCAGCAGCTCTGGACAGGGGGATTCACCCCTCCACTTT.

This clone was seen only a few times. The DNA of the CDR3 is TGCGCCAGCAGCTATGGGGGAACAGGGGCCCTTCGAGACTACACCTTC. It yields the protein CASSYGGTGALRDYTF. The chain recombines TRBV5-1 with TRBJ1-2; 7 bases align to TRBD1. The CDR3 runs to 16 residues. The germline V gene encodes CDR1 SGHRS and CDR2 YFSETQ. V lost 3 bases to trimming and J lost 10 bases; unmatched junction nucleotides: 18.

The V and J genes are TRBV6-6 and TRBJ2-1, with 7 bases lining up with TRBD1. This CDR3 is 14 amino acids long. Germline V CDR1 and CDR2: MNHNY, SVGAGI (reference sequence). V gave up 2 bases and J gave up 8 bases; unmatched junction bases: 6. CDR3 nucleotide sequence: TGTGCCAGCAGTTACACGGGGACAGAGGATGAGCAGTTCTTC. It translates to CASSYTGTEDEQFF.

This clone came up once. The chain couples TRBV19 to TRBJ1-4; the D gene is possibly TRBD1 (6 bases). Germline CDR1 LNHDA, CDR2 SQIVND (reference sequence). V dropped 5 bases and J dropped 0 bases, with 13 bases sitting between them. The CDR3 has 16 amino acids. CDR3 bases: TGTGCCAGTAGTCCCGGCACAGGGTCAACTAATGAAAAACTGTTTTTT. Translated: CASSPGTGSTNEKLFF.

V usage is TRBV12-3 or TRBV12-4 and J usage is TRBJ1-1, with a possible D match to TRBD1 (5 bases). V was trimmed by 5 bases and J by 1 base, leaving 8 bases between them. This CDR3 is built from 13 residues. The CDR3 DNA follows: TGTGCCAGCAGTCGAGACAGGAACACTGAAGCTTTCTTT. Protein sequence: CASSRDRNTEAFF.

The chain links TRBV9 to TRBJ2-2; TRBD2 might be the D (6 bases). V was shortened by 4 bases and J by 4 bases, with 17 bases between the two germline ends. This CDR3 is 16 amino acids long. CDR1 and CDR2 (germline): SGDLS, YYNGEE. CDR3 in DNA: TGTGCCAGCAGCACCTCATCAACTAGCACCACCGGGGAGCTGTTTTTT. This sequence encodes CASSTSSTSTTGELFF.

The rearrangement joins TRBV18 to TRBJ2-5; D remains unclear. Trimming left V 2 bases short and J 4 bases short, with 11 bases between. Germline CDR1 is KGHSH and CDR2 is LQKENI. The CDR3 contains 14 residues. The DNA for the CDR3 is TGTGCCAGCTCACCATTAAAAGGGCCAGAGACCCAGTACTTC. This sequence encodes CASSPLKGPETQYF.